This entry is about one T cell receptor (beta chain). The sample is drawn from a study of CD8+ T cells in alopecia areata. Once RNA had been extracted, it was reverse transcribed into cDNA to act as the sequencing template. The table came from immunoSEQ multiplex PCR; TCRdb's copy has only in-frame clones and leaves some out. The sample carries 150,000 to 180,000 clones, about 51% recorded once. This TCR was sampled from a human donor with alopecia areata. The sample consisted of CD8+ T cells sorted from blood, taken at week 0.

DNA for the CDR3: TGTGCCAGCAGGACAGGGAACTATGGCTACACCTTC. Translated: CASRTGNYGYTF. The V call is TRBV2, the J call TRBJ1-2, with 7 positions matching TRBD1. Germline V CDR1 and CDR2: SNHLY, FYNNEI. The CDR3 has 12 residues. With V trimmed by 6 bases and J by 2 bases, 0 bases remained unmatched.